Listed below are T cell receptor beta chains from one sample, sequenced in a study of blood T cell repertoires in COVID-19. Profiling relied on immunoSEQ multiplex PCR, and the TCRdb table lists in-frame clones only, not all of them. The repertoire holds about 69,000 clones, with nearly 80% as singletons. Sequencing input: peripheral blood. The receptors stem from a human donor in a cohort sampled during active COVID-19. Both conserved end residues are part of each CDR3. Fields, in order: clone size, J gene, V gene, D gene, CDR3 protein, CDR3 DNA. D genes are given only for firm matches. Rows give clone size only sometimes, using once, few, many, or a class for an expanded clone.

once | TRBJ2-3 | TRBV6-5 | NA | CASSSTDTQYF | TGTGCCAGCAGTTCAACAGATACGCAGTATTTT
NA | TRBJ2-3 | TRBV5-1 | NA | CASSLVLGAVADTQYF | TGCGCCAGCAGCTTGGTCTTGGGAGCGGTGGCAGATACGCAGTATTTT
NA | TRBJ1-1 | TRBV5-1 | NA | CASSLYGQLNTEAFF | TGCGCCAGCAGCTTGTATGGACAGCTGAACACTGAAGCTTTCTTT
NA | TRBJ1-5 | TRBV21-1 | NA | CASRGPQPQHF | TGTGCCAGCCGCGGTCCCCAGCCCCAGCATTTT
NA | TRBJ2-3 | TRBV20-1 | TRBD2 | CSASSGRDTQYF | TGCAGTGCTAGTAGCGGGAGGGATACGCAGTATTTT
NA | TRBJ1-5 | TRBV28 | NA | CASSLFREVEGNQPQHF | TGTGCCAGCAGTCTCTTCAGGGAGGTCGAGGGCAATCAGCCCCAGCATTTT
few | TRBJ2-7 | TRBV19 | NA | CASSIGGSYEQYF | TGTGCCAGTAGTATAGGAGGTTCTTACGAGCAGTACTTC
NA | TRBJ2-3 | TRBV6-1 | TRBD1 | CASSAGTGLSTDTQYF | TGTGCCAGCAGTGCCGGGACAGGGCTTAGCACAGATACGCAGTATTTT
NA | TRBJ2-5 | TRBV24-1 | NA | CATSEALYQETQYF | TGTGCCACCAGTGAGGCCCTGTACCAAGAGACCCAGTACTTC
NA | TRBJ2-2 | TRBV5-1 | TRBD1 | CASSSTPGQGGTGELFF | TGCGCCAGCAGCTCAACACCGGGACAGGGAGGGACCGGGGAGCTGTTTTTT
NA | TRBJ1-5 | TRBV23-1 | TRBD1 | CASSQCLGGTGLANSNQPQHF | TGCGCCAGCAGTCAATGTTTGGGGGGGACAGGCCTGGCTAATAGCAATCAGCCCCAGCATTTT
NA | TRBJ1-1 | TRBV19 | NA | CASSISAGNTEAFF | TGTGCCAGTAGTATCTCTGCAGGGAACACTGAAGCTTTCTTT
NA | TRBJ2-7 | TRBV7-6 | NA | CASSLARNYEQYF | TGTGCCAGCAGCTTAGCGCGCAACTACGAGCAGTACTTC
few | TRBJ1-3 | TRBV5-1 | TRBD1 | CASSIGTVGGNTIYF | TGCGCCAGCAGCATCGGGACAGTAGGTGGAAACACCATATATTTT
NA | TRBJ1-5 | TRBV2 | TRBD1 | CASSKMTGGSQPQHF | TGTGCCAGCAGTAAAATGACAGGGGGCAGTCAGCCCCAGCATTTT
NA | TRBJ2-2 | TRBV18 | NA | CASSHRNTGELFF | TGTGCCAGCTCTCACAGGAACACCGGGGAGCTGTTTTTT
few | TRBJ2-2 | TRBV28 | TRBD1 | CASQGARDTGELFF | TGTGCCAGCCAGGGGGCAAGGGACACCGGGGAGCTGTTTTTT
NA | TRBJ2-2 | TRBV10-3 | TRBD1 | CAIGPGGGELFF | TGTGCCATCGGGCCAGGGGGCGGGGAGCTGTTTTTT
NA | TRBJ2-1 | TRBV6-5 | TRBD1 | CASRDWTGSYNEQFF | TGTGCCAGCAGGGATTGGACAGGTTCCTACAATGAGCAGTTCTTC
NA | TRBJ1-6 | TRBV18 | NA | CASSPPSSYNSPLHF | TGTGCCAGCTCACCACCGAGCTCCTATAATTCACCCCTCCACTTT
few | TRBJ2-5 | TRBV29-1 | NA | CSVGSRGAQETQYF | TGCAGCGTTGGATCCAGGGGGGCTCAGGAGACCCAGTACTTC
once | TRBJ1-1 | TRBV6-5 | TRBD1 | CASSYYDRGRNTEAFF | TGTGCCAGCAGTTACTATGACAGGGGGCGTAATACTGAAGCTTTCTTT
few | TRBJ2-7 | TRBV19 | TRBD1 | CASSIVTGVGEQYF | TGTGCCAGTAGTATAGTGACAGGGGTAGGAGAGCAGTACTTC
NA | TRBJ2-1 | TRBV5-1 | NA | CASSQGTSNEQFF | TGCGCCAGCAGCCAAGGGACAAGTAATGAGCAGTTCTTC
NA | TRBJ2-7 | TRBV7-9 | TRBD2 | CASSKAGTSGLPYEQYF | TGTGCCAGCAGCAAAGCCGGGACTAGCGGACTCCCCTACGAGCAGTACTTC
once | TRBJ1-1 | TRBV27 | NA | CATQPAALVTEAFF | TGTGCCACCCAACCCGCGGCGTTGGTTACTGAAGCTTTCTTT
NA | TRBJ2-1 | TRBV19 | NA | CASSPRAGPNQQFF | TGTGCCAGTAGTCCTAGGGCGGGGCCCAATCAGCAGTTCTTC
once | TRBJ2-7 | TRBV20-1 | NA | CSASSSREQYF | TGCAGTGCGAGTTCCTCGCGGGAGCAGTACTTC
NA | TRBJ2-5 | TRBV7-9 | TRBD2 | CASSDSGSSETQYF | TGTGCCAGCAGCGATAGCGGGAGTTCAGAGACCCAGTACTTC
once | TRBJ2-1 | TRBV11-2 | NA | CASSEEKSEQFF | TGTGCCAGCAGCGAGGAAAAGAGTGAGCAGTTCTTC
NA | TRBJ2-5 | TRBV30 | NA | CAWAGTPGIETQYF | TGTGCCTGGGCCGGGACTCCCGGTATAGAGACCCAGTACTTC
NA | TRBJ2-1 | TRBV9 | TRBD2 | CASSPRLAGGVRDNEQFF | TGTGCCAGCAGCCCGCGACTAGCGGGAGGGGTAAGGGACAATGAGCAGTTCTTC
NA | TRBJ1-5 | TRBV6-5 | TRBD1 | CASRQGSSQPQHF | TGTGCCAGCAGACAGGGGTCCTCTCAGCCCCAGCATTTT
NA | TRBJ2-6 | TRBV19 | TRBD1 | CASSKGQGVPGANVLTF | TGTGCCAGTAGTAAGGGACAGGGCGTACCTGGGGCCAACGTCCTGACTTTC
NA | TRBJ2-7 | TRBV10-2 | TRBD2 | CASSEPPGLAGVEQYF | TGCGCCAGCAGTGAGCCGCCGGGACTAGCGGGAGTTGAGCAGTACTTC
NA | TRBJ2-2 | TRBV5-1 | TRBD2 | CASSSGLATTGELFF | TGCGCCAGCAGCTCGGGACTAGCGACCACCGGGGAGCTGTTTTTT
once | TRBJ1-2 | TRBV7-9 | TRBD1 | CASSSPGTGDGYTF | TGTGCCAGCAGCTCCCCCGGGACAGGGGATGGCTACACCTTC
NA | TRBJ2-1 | TRBV30 | NA | CAWSAASSYNEQFF | TGTGCCTGGAGTGCCGCTAGCTCCTACAATGAGCAGTTCTTC